The 27 T cell receptor beta chains below all came from one sample that was sequenced in a study of shared clonotypes between healthy human individuals. TCRdb's table, derived via immunoSEQ multiplex PCR, lists solely in-frame clones and lacks some. The sample has 330,000 or so clones, around 67% seen once; the top ten hold around 10%. Sequences were obtained from memory CD4+ T cells sorted from blood. Subset specified: CD45RA-negative fraction. The receptors stem from a man aged 30 to 39 in good health.

The chain combines TRBV7-9 with TRBJ2-5, with D perhaps TRBD1 or TRBD2 (5 bases each). V gave up 5 bases and J gave up 3 bases, with 13 bases separating them. Germline lookup yields CDR1 SEHNR and CDR2 FQNEAQ (reference sequence). The CDR3 runs to 14 residues. CDR3 region: CASSNSGPEETQYF. The CDR3 bases are TGTGCCAGCAGCAACTCGGGGCCAGAAGAGACCCAGTACTTC.

The chain is built from TRBV7-9 and TRBJ2-1, with D perhaps matching TRBD2 (6 bases). CDR3 length equals 13 residues. V was trimmed by 8 bases and J by 4 bases, leaving 12 bases between them. In germline, CDR1 is SEHNR, CDR2 FQNEAQ (reference sequence). Written as DNA, the CDR3 is TGTGCCAGCTTAACTGGGGGGTACAATGAGCAGTTCTTC. Translated: CASLTGGYNEQFF. Full variable domain (missing parts from reference TRBV7-9 and TRBJ2-1): DTGVSQNPRHKITKRGQNVTFRCDPISEHNRLYWYRQTLGQGPEFLTYFQNEAQLEKSRLLSDRFSAERPKGSFSTLEIQRTEQGDSAMYLCASLTGGYNEQFFGPGTRLTVL.

This clone was recorded at least ten times. This CDR3 is also generated by other DNA sequences in the sample. This chain joins TRBV7-9 and TRBJ2-3; D call uncertain. The germline gives CDR1 SEHNR, CDR2 FQNEAQ (reference sequence). The V and J ends lost 5 bases and 0 bases respectively, with 3 bases between them. There are 12 residues in the CDR3. The CDR3 bases are TGTGCCAGCAGCCTTAGCACAGATACGCAGTATTTT. As protein: CASSLSTDTQYF.

In DNA, the CDR3 is TGTGCCTGGAGTATCAGAGAACTCGGGGAGCTGTTTTTT. Its protein is CAWSIRELGELFF. This chain connects TRBV30 to TRBJ2-2, with D hard to call. CDR1 is GTSNPN, CDR2 SVGIG, per germline (reference sequence). There are 13 residues in the CDR3. Trimming removed 2 bases at V and 7 bases at J, with 11 bases between.

V usage is TRBV27 and J usage is TRBJ1-2; the D gene is possibly TRBD1 (5 bases). Trimming took 6 bases from V and 8 from J, leaving 13 bases between them. The CDR3 is made up of 12 amino acids. The germline V gene encodes CDR1 MNHEY and CDR2 SMNVEV (reference sequence). CDR3 DNA sequence: TGTGCCAGCAGGGAATCTCGGGGGGGCTACACCTTC. Translating gives CASRESRGGYTF.

The rearrangement uses TRBV11-2 and TRBJ2-7; 14 nucleotides line up with TRBD2. J was trimmed by 0 bases and V by 5 bases; bases with no gene match: 12. CDR3 length: 19 residues. Germline V gene lookup returns CDR1 SGHAT and CDR2 FQNNGV. For the CDR3, the DNA is TGTGCCAGCAGCCCCGGGGGACTAGCGGGAGTTGTTTTCTCCTACGAGCAGTACTTC. This translates into CASSPGGLAGVVFSYEQYF.

This clone appeared a few times. The rearrangement links TRBV7-8 to TRBJ1-1; weak D call: TRBD1 (5 bases). Between the trimmed V and J ends, which lost 0 bases and 4 bases, there was a span of 15 bases. The V gene's germline CDR1 is SGHVS and CDR2 FQNEAQ. The CDR3 is 16 amino acids. The CDR3 reads CASSLAWGKRGTEAFF. The CDR3 DNA reads TGTGCCAGCAGCTTAGCGTGGGGGAAACGTGGCACTGAAGCTTTCTTT.

V and J are TRBV19 and TRBJ1-5; a weak D match, TRBD1 (5 bases). Looked up from germline, CDR1 is LNHDA and CDR2 is SQIVND (reference sequence). The CDR3 is 13 residues long. Trimming removed 6 bases at V and 5 bases at J, with 11 bases between. The CDR3 DNA sequence: TGTGCCAGTAGGGGCGAGGGGTATCAGCCCCAGCATTTT. Residues: CASRGEGYQPQHF.

The CDR3 spells CASSLLSGHQYEQYF. CDR3 nucleotides: TGTGCCAGCAGTTTACTGTCGGGGCACCAATACGAGCAGTACTTC. The V gene is TRBV27, the J gene TRBJ2-7; D possibly matches TRBD1 or TRBD2 (5 bases each). Germline values: CDR1 MNHEY, CDR2 SMNVEV (reference sequence). This CDR3 comprises 15 residues. With 2 bases removed from V and 4 bases from J, the gap between germline ends came to 15 bases.

The chain joins TRBV4-1 to TRBJ2-7, with 7 bases fitting TRBD2. With 0 bases clipped from V and 5 bases from J, the junction kept 10 bases outside the gene matches. Germline V gene data show CDR1 as MGHRA and CDR2 as YSYEKL. CDR3 size: 16 residues. The CDR3 DNA is TGCGCCAGCAGCCAAGAAATAAGCGGGGCGATCCACGAGCAGTACTTC. It codes for CASSQEISGAIHEQYF.

V and J are TRBV10-3 and TRBJ2-1, with 9 bases that match TRBD2. Trimming at V came to 7 bases and at J to 9 bases, leaving 7 bases not matched to a gene. The CDR3 spans 13 residues. Germline-derived CDR1 and CDR2 are ENHRY and SYGVKD. CDR3 amino acids: CAITSSGTGEQFF. The CDR3 DNA sequence: TGTGCCATCACTTCTAGCGGGACGGGTGAGCAGTTCTTC.

The rearrangement links TRBV2 to TRBJ2-4, with a weak D call TRBD2 (5 bases). Trimming took 3 bases from V and 1 from J, leaving 10 bases between them. CDR1 and CDR2 (germline): SNHLY, FYNNEI. CDR3 length equals 15 residues. CDR3 sequence (DNA): TGTGCCAGCAGTGATCCGTCGGGGGCCAAAAACATTCAGTACTTC. This sequence encodes CASSDPSGAKNIQYF.

The chain joins TRBV30 to TRBJ1-1; D is perhaps TRBD1 (5 bases). The V end lost 4 bases, the J end lost 5 bases, and 14 bases lay between the germline ends. The germline gives CDR1 GTSNPN, CDR2 SVGIG (reference sequence). CDR3 length: 13 residues. The CDR3 nucleotides are TGTGCCTGGACGAGGGGTTTCGGGACTGAAGCTTTCTTT. Residues: CAWTRGFGTEAFF.

The chain is built from TRBV5-6 and TRBJ2-3; no definite D call. The V end was cut by 0 bases, the J end by 7 bases, with 6 bases between. Germline V gene sequence: CDR1 SGHDT, CDR2 YYEEEE. This CDR3 is 12 amino acids long. The CDR3 nucleotides read TGTGCCAGCAGCTTGGCCATTAATACGCAGTATTTT. Translated: CASSLAINTQYF.

This rearrangement joins TRBV10-2 to TRBJ1-5, with 12 nucleotides matching TRBD1. After removal of 6 bases from V and 7 bases from J, the junction contained 10 bases not matched to a gene. Germline-derived CDR1 and CDR2 are WSHSY and SAAADI. CDR3 length: 16 residues. CDR3 DNA sequence: TGCGCCAGCAGGAACTCCGGGACAGGGGGCGAGCAGCCCCAGCATTTT. Its translation: CASRNSGTGGEQPQHF.

Details on this clone: Other DNA sequences in this specimen translate into the identical CDR3. The chain joins TRBV4-3 to TRBJ2-1; no firm D call. V lost 0 bases and J lost 9, with 9 bases in between. The CDR3 spans 13 residues. Looked up from germline, CDR1 is LGHNA and CDR2 is YSLEER. CDR3 region: CASSQDPTSEQFF. CDR3 nucleotide sequence: TGCGCCAGCAGCCAAGACCCCACCTCTGAGCAGTTCTTC.

This chain joins TRBV7-8 and TRBJ1-2, with no clear D. The V gene lost 1 base and the J gene lost 4 bases, with 13 bases spanning the gap. This CDR3 is built from 15 residues. The V gene's germline CDR1 is SGHVS and CDR2 FQNEAQ. The CDR3 DNA sequence: TGTGCCAGCAGCTTAGGAGACTCGTCGGGCTATGGCTACACCTTC. Amino acid sequence: CASSLGDSSGYGYTF.

The table lists this clone with a count of one. The rearrangement joins TRBV10-3 to TRBJ2-7, with 8 bases matching TRBD1. Germline V lookup: CDR1 ENHRY, CDR2 SYGVKD. This CDR3 has 14 amino acids. V trimming: 7 bases; J trimming: 4 bases; junction bases outside the gene matches: 9. The CDR3 DNA follows: TGTGCCATCACCGACAGGGACAGGACATACGAGCAGTACTTC. Amino acid sequence: CAITDRDRTYEQYF.

The chain couples TRBV6-4 to TRBJ2-1; 8 bases map to TRBD2. Germline lookup yields CDR1 MRHNA and CDR2 SNTAGT. CDR3 size: 13 residues. J gave up 10 bases and V 4 bases, and 6 bases lay outside the gene matches. The DNA of the CDR3 is TGTGCCAGCAGTGTTGGGATAGCGGGGGAGCAGTTCTTC. It yields the protein CASSVGIAGEQFF.

The V and J genes are TRBV7-2 and TRBJ2-3; 7 bases line up with TRBD1. The CDR3 totals 15 residues. Germline lookup yields CDR1 SGHTA and CDR2 FQGNSA. J lost 1 base, V lost 3 bases, and 4 bases had no gene match. This chain's CDR3 is CASSFSGTGTDTQYF. The DNA for the CDR3 is TGTGCCAGCAGCTTCTCCGGGACAGGCACAGATACGCAGTATTTT.

This rearrangement joins TRBV13 to TRBJ2-7, with TRBD2 matching 8 bases. The junction had 7 bases not matched to a gene; V was cut back by 5 bases and J by 4 bases. The CDR3 sequence is 14 residues long. CDR1 is PRHDT and CDR2 is FYEKMQ in the germline V gene (reference sequence). CDR3 amino acids: CASSKRESLYEQYF. The CDR3 bases are TGTGCCAGCAGCAAGCGGGAGTCCCTATACGAGCAGTACTTC.

This chain links TRBV29-1 with TRBJ2-1; tentative D call: TRBD2 (5 bases). The CDR3 sequence is 11 residues long. CDR1 SQVTM and CDR2 ANQGSEA come from the germline V gene. V gave up 6 bases and J gave up 12 bases, with 15 bases separating them. The CDR3 reads CSVPEGTTQFF. CDR3 nucleotides: TGCAGCGTCCCAGAGGGTACAACGCAGTTCTTC.

The rearrangement joins TRBV10-3 to TRBJ1-2, with unresolved D. The V end lost 10 bases, the J end lost 2 bases, and 17 bases lay between the germline ends. Germline V CDR1 and CDR2: ENHRY, SYGVKD. The CDR3 consists of 14 residues. The DNA for the CDR3 is TGTGCCACCACTCCCGTAGCAGAAAACTATGGCTACACCTTC. It encodes CATTPVAENYGYTF.

CDR3 bases: TGTGCCAGCAGTCCTACAACCCCATCCACTGAAGCTTTCTTT. Its protein product is CASSPTTPSTEAFF. The chain has TRBV5-6 and TRBJ1-1, with unresolved D. The V gene's germline CDR1 is SGHDT and CDR2 YYEEEE. V dropped 5 bases and J dropped 4 bases, with 15 bases sitting between them. CDR3 length: 14 residues. The complete variable domain, with remaining parts taken from reference TRBV5-6 and TRBJ1-1, reads DAGVTQSPTHLIKTRGQQVTLRCSPKSGHDTVSWYQQALGQGPQFIFQYYEEEERQRGNFPDRFSGHQFPNYSSELNVNALLLGDSALYLCASSPTTPSTEAFFGQGTRLTVV.

V is TRBV5-1 and J is TRBJ2-3; D is unclear. V was clipped by 3 bases and J by 2 bases, with 10 bases between them. This CDR3 has 14 residues. Per germline, CDR1 SGHRS and CDR2 YFSETQ. The CDR3 DNA is TGCGCCAGCAGCTCGAACCGGGCCACAGATACGCAGTATTTT. This codes for CASSSNRATDTQYF.

The CDR3 DNA reads TGTGCCAGCAGCGTAGAGGGACTAGGTTGGTCGACCGGGGAGCTGTTTTTT. Translated, it gives CASSVEGLGWSTGELFF. The rearrangement joins TRBV9 to TRBJ2-2; the match to TRBD2 covers 8 bases. Unmatched junction bases numbered 9, after V lost 0 bases and J lost 5 bases. This CDR3 spans 17 amino acids. The germline CDR1 and CDR2 sequences are SGDLS and YYNGEE.

V and J are TRBV28 and TRBJ1-4; D unclear. V dropped 6 bases and J dropped 4 bases, with 12 bases sitting between them. CDR1 and CDR2 (germline): MDHEN, SYDVKM. This CDR3 is 14 amino acids long. The CDR3 loop is CASREGGFNEKLFF. In DNA, the CDR3 is TGTGCCAGCAGAGAAGGCGGATTTAATGAAAAACTGTTTTTT.